This T cell receptor beta chain was sequenced for a study of T cells in Graves' hyperthyroidism and ophthalmopathy. Amplified regions were TCR beta CDR3 sequences from RNA transcripts. Carried out on the TCR CDR3, a first-round RT-PCR used the HTBI primer set. From the multiplex PCR reads, TCRdb called clonotypes with MiXCR, one entry per CDR3 protein. The sample consists of a few hundred thousand distinct CDR3 sequences, around 45% of them appearing once. The CDR3 extends over 18 amino acids. Trimming pared 0 bases from V and 0 bases from J, leaving 15 bases between. Germline lookup yields CDR1 SGHRS and CDR2 YFSETQ. This clonotype has a count of ten or more.

The V and J genes are TRBV5-1 and TRBJ2-2; no clear D gene. The source material was peripheral blood or thyroid tissue (not recorded which). This sequence originates from an adult woman with Graves' disease, either hyperthyroidism or ophthalmopathy (not recorded which). The CDR3 bases are TGCGCCAGCAGCTTGGCTTACATCGCCGAAGCGAACACCGGGGAGCTGTTTTTT. Amino acids: CASSLAYIAEANTGELFF. The complete variable domain, with remaining parts taken from reference TRBV5-1 and TRBJ2-2, reads KAGVTQTPRYLIKTRGQQVTLSCSPISGHRSVSWYQQTPGQGLQFLFEYFSETQRNKGNFPGRFSGRQFSNSRSEMNVSTLELGDSALYLCASSLAYIAEANTGELFFGEGSRLTVL.